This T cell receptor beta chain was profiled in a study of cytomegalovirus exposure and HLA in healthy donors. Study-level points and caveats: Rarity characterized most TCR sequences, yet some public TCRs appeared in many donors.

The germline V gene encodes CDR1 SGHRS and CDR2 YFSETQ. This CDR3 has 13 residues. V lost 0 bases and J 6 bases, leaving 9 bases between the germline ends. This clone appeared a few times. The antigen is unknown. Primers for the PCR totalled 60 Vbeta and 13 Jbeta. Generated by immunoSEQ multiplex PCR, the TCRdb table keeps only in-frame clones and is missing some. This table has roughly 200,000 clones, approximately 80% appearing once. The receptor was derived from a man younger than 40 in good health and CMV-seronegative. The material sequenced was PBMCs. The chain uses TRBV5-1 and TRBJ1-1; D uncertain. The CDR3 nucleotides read TGCGCCAGCAGCTTGGTAGTTAACGCTGAAGCTTTCTTT. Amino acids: CASSLVVNAEAFF.